The entry below gives a single T cell receptor beta chain sequence along with its context. The specificity of this receptor is unknown. The junction and the germline gene differ at one end; a read error may be behind it. The data were taken from a study of breast tumors, draining lymph nodes, adjacent tissues (dated by TCRdb to 2016 to 2017). Background on the whole study: The study compared TCR beta repertoires across tumor, adjacent nontumor tissue and axillary lymph nodes from breast cancer patients. In human breast cancer, the study set out to assess how tumor, surrounding tissue and draining lymph node repertoires relate to one another and whether T cells might be exchanged between them.

The CDR3 runs 14 residues from the cysteine to the phenylalanine. The sequence is cut down to CDR3 DNA, 42 bases in frame from base 1. For CDR1 and CDR2, the germline V gene lists SGDLS and YYNGEE. These reads were obtained on an Illumina HiSeq 2000. TCR beta chain libraries were generated by multiplex PCR amplification. The amplified TCR beta chain products were analyzed by high-throughput sequencing. TCRdb trimmed public reads at Q25 via fastp, called clones via MiXCR and kept in-frame beta chains. Rows are unified per CDR3 protein, each entry keeping the most common DNA and genes. This sample has some 110,000 distinct CDR3 sequences in its table, and about 30% of those were observed once. Approximately 5% of the sample goes to the ten largest clones. Lymph node samples were obtained from the axillary draining lymph nodes of breast cancer patients. Study-wide conclusions, independent of this receptor: Tumor T-cell repertoires showed less diversity than lymph node repertoires and more diversity than nontumor tissue repertoires, and tumor T-cell repertoires showed preferential V and J gene usage. The data were considered consistent with most tumor T cells being derived from the lymph node and subsequently expanding within tumor tissue. The conclusion that tumor T cells originate in lymph nodes was presented as consistent with a hypothesis rather than as directly demonstrated. In luminal-like breast cancer, tumor and nontumor tissue repertoires resembled each other significantly more than in basal-like breast cancer.

The TCR originated in a female donor with breast cancer. Some clones in this sample may be carry-over from other donors' samples. This sequence uses TRBV9 and TRBJ1-4; 7 bases in the middle match TRBD1. Sequencing was performed on axillary lymph node tissue. The nucleotides read TGTGCCAGCAGTCGTGGGACAGCTAATGAAAAACTGCTCTTT. It is translated as CASSRGTANEKLLF.